The entry that follows covers one T cell receptor (beta chain) sequence. The data are from a study of CD8 T cells in Susac syndrome. An amount of RNA that ranged from roughly 0.5 to 1 ug was reverse transcribed with random hexamers. TCRdb re-derived calls from the immunoSEQ multiplex PCR reads in MiXCR, one entry per CDR3 protein. This sample has under 95,000 distinct CDR3 sequences; around 93% occur once, and the top ten carry 0.45% to 0.5%. Unmatched junction bases numbered 7, after V lost 4 bases and J lost 4 bases. Germline V lookup: CDR1 LGHNA, CDR2 YSLEER. The CDR3 covers 15 residues. The sequenced material came from CD8+ T cells from PBMCs. This chain uses TRBV4-3 with TRBJ2-7, with TRBD1 matching 10 bases. The sequence derives from a human donor with Susac syndrome. CDR3 sequence (DNA): TGCGCCAGCAGCCCTGCCGGGACAGGGGTTTACGAGCAGTACTTC. Residues: CASSPAGTGVYEQYF.